A selection of T cell receptor beta chains follows, all from one sample in a study of blood T cell repertoires in COVID-19. Generated by immunoSEQ multiplex PCR, the TCRdb table keeps only in-frame clones and is missing some. The table lists around 100,000 clones, approximately 89% of them singletons, with under 20% in the top ten. Sequenced input: peripheral blood. The receptor set was obtained from an elderly woman in a cohort sampled during active COVID-19. Both conserved end residues are part of each CDR3. D genes are given only for firm matches. Only part of the rows carry a size: once, few, many, or a class if the clone is expanded.

14,TRBJ2-1,TRBV27,.,.,TGTGCCAGCAGGTACGAGACTTCACACAATGAGCAGTTCTTC,CASRYETSHNEQFF
12,TRBJ1-1,TRBV5-6,few,.,TGTGCCAGCAGCTTACAGGAGTCGGAAGCTTTCTTT,CASSLQESEAFF
15,TRBJ2-7,TRBV3-1/TRBV3-2,.,TRBD1,TGTGCCAGCAGCCATACGGGACAGGGGAACAACGAGCAGTACTTC,CASSHTGQGNNEQYF
15,TRBJ1-4,TRBV7-2,.,.,TGTGCCAGCAGCAAAAAGCGGGAGATAAATGAAAAACTGTTTTTT,CASSKKREINEKLFF
15,TRBJ2-1,TRBV3-1/TRBV3-2,.,TRBD2,TGTGCCAGCAGCCACGGGACTAGCGGGGTGGATGAGCAGTTCTTC,CASSHGTSGVDEQFF
14,TRBJ2-3,TRBV6-5,.,.,TGTGCCAGCAGTTTGGGGGGGCCCCAGGATACGCAGTATTTT,CASSLGGPQDTQYF
16,TRBJ1-4,TRBV7-9,.,.,TGTGCCAGCAGCAACGTACAGGGAACAACTAATGAAAAACTGTTTTTT,CASSNVQGTTNEKLFF
13,TRBJ1-2,TRBV12-3/TRBV12-4,once,.,TGTGCCAGCACCGATACAGGAAACTATGGCTACACCTTC,CASTDTGNYGYTF
16,TRBJ2-1,TRBV19,.,TRBD2,TGTGCCAGTAGTTCCTCGCGACTAGCGGGAGTGGGTGAGCAGTTCTTC,CASSSSRLAGVGEQFF
15,TRBJ2-1,TRBV6-5,.,TRBD2,TGTGCCAGCAGTTACGGCACTAGCGGTAGAAATGAGCAGTTCTTC,CASSYGTSGRNEQFF
12,TRBJ2-5,TRBV20-1,.,TRBD1,TGCAGTGCTAGTACAGGGGGGGAGACCCAGTACTTC,CSASTGGETQYF
18,TRBJ2-5,TRBV4-1,.,TRBD2,TGCGCCAGCAGCCAAGCTACGGGACTAGCGGGGTACCAAGAGACCCAGTACTTC,CASSQATGLAGYQETQYF
12,TRBJ1-1,TRBV10-3,.,.,TGTGCCATCAAGACAGAGAACACTGAAGCTTTCTTT,CAIKTENTEAFF
15,TRBJ2-3,TRBV5-4,.,TRBD2,TGTGCCAGCAGCCCGGGACTAAGAAGCACAGATACGCAGTATTTT,CASSPGLRSTDTQYF
17,TRBJ2-7,TRBV5-1,.,TRBD1,TGCGCCAGCAGCTTCCATCTGGACAGGGGGAGTCTCGGCGAGCAGTACTTC,CASSFHLDRGSLGEQYF
16,TRBJ2-1,TRBV5-6,.,.,TGTGCCAGCAGCTTCGATGCGGCAAGCTCCTACAATGAGCAGTTCTTC,CASSFDAASSYNEQFF
12,TRBJ2-4,TRBV12-3/TRBV12-4,.,.,TGTGCCAGCAGTCAAGCCAAAAACATTCAGTACTTC,CASSQAKNIQYF
17,TRBJ1-2,TRBV27,once,.,TGTGCCAGCAGTTTATCCCCCCCAGGCCGGCTTAACTATGGCTACACCTTC,CASSLSPPGRLNYGYTF
15,TRBJ1-1,TRBV19,.,.,TGTGCCAGTAAATTACAGGGAGAGGTGAACACTGAAGCTTTCTTT,CASKLQGEVNTEAFF
14,TRBJ2-5,TRBV30,.,.,TGTGCCTGGAGTACCGGACAGCCACCGGAGACCCAGTACTTC,CAWSTGQPPETQYF
14,TRBJ2-5,TRBV5-4,once,.,TGTGCCAGCAGCCCCTTTAGGGAGCAAGAGACCCAGTACTTC,CASSPFREQETQYF
15,TRBJ1-1,TRBV7-9,.,.,TGTGCCAGCAGCTTAGCTGGGACACTGAACACTGAAGCTTTCTTT,CASSLAGTLNTEAFF
16,TRBJ2-2,TRBV7-2,.,TRBD2,TGTGCCAGCAGCTCGAGGGGTAGCGGGACTAACGGGGAGCTGTTTTTT,CASSSRGSGTNGELFF
15,TRBJ1-6,TRBV19,.,.,TGTGCCAGCGATGTGGGGAGTCAGGTGGATTCACCCCTCCACTTT,CASDVGSQVDSPLHF
15,TRBJ1-2,TRBV6-5,.,TRBD1,TGTGCCAGCAGTATCCAGGGACAGGCAGGATATGGCTACACCTTC,CASSIQGQAGYGYTF
13,TRBJ2-5,TRBV27,.,.,TGTGCCAGCAGGGATGGGACACAAGAGACCCAGTACTTC,CASRDGTQETQYF
13,TRBJ2-4,TRBV19,.,TRBD1,TGTGCCTGCAACAAAGGACAGGGCCAGGAAAATTACTTC,CACNKGQGQENYF
15,TRBJ2-1,TRBV6-5,.,TRBD1,TGTGCCAGCAGTTACTCCCCTGGACAGGGGATTGAGCAGTTCTTC,CASSYSPGQGIEQFF
17,TRBJ2-7,TRBV27,.,TRBD2,TGTGCCAGCAGTTTGACTAGCGGGACAGTGCTGGGCTACGAGCAGTACTTC,CASSLTSGTVLGYEQYF
15,TRBJ2-1,TRBV4-2,once,.,TGTGCCAGCAGCGCTACTAGCATTGGTTACAATGAGCAGTTCTTC,CASSATSIGYNEQFF
17,TRBJ2-1,TRBV6-1,.,TRBD2,TGTGCCAGCAGTGTGTGGGCTAGCGGGGGGAGTAGCAATGAGCAGTTCTTC,CASSVWASGGSSNEQFF
15,TRBJ2-5,TRBV10-3,.,TRBD2,TGTGCCATCAGTGTGAAGCGGGAGGGCCGGGAGACCCAGTACTTC,CAISVKREGRETQYF
15,TRBJ2-1,TRBV11-1,.,.,TGTGCCAGCAGCTTGTGGATAGGGGGTTCCAATGAGCAGTTCTTC,CASSLWIGGSNEQFF
16,TRBJ1-4,TRBV21-1,.,.,TGTGCCAGCAGCAAAGCCTGGGAGGGAGATGGAGAAAAACTGTTTTTT,CASSKAWEGDGEKLFF
15,TRBJ2-5,TRBV14,.,TRBD1,TGTGCCAGCAGCCAAGATCGGGGGACAGGCCAGACCCAGTACTTC,CASSQDRGTGQTQYF
14,TRBJ1-6,TRBV10-3,once,.,TGTGCCATCAGTGAGAACGAGCTGTCCTCACCCCTCCACTTT,CAISENELSSPLHF
14,TRBJ2-5,TRBV18,.,TRBD1,TGTGCCAGCTCAGCCCCCGGGACAGAAGAGACCCAGTACTTC,CASSAPGTEETQYF
16,TRBJ2-1,TRBV19,.,TRBD2,TGTGCCAGTAGTCTCCTAGCGGGGGCCAACTACAATGAGCAGTTCTTC,CASSLLAGANYNEQFF
15,TRBJ2-5,TRBV5-1,.,TRBD1,TGCGCCAGCAGCTCGTCTATACAGGGGGAAGGGACCCAGTACTTC,CASSSSIQGEGTQYF
16,TRBJ1-2,TRBV4-1,few,.,TGCGCCAGCAGCCAAGTTCCCCGACAGTTTAGCTATGGCTACACCTTC,CASSQVPRQFSYGYTF
15,TRBJ2-1,TRBV7-9,.,TRBD1,TGTGCCAGCAGCCCTGGGACAGGGGGTAGCAATGAGCAGTTCTTC,CASSPGTGGSNEQFF
12,TRBJ1-5,TRBV3-1/TRBV3-2,.,.,TGTGCCAGCAGCCAAACGGGTCAGCCCCAGCATTTT,CASSQTGQPQHF
14,TRBJ1-3,TRBV7-2,.,.,TGTGCCAGCAGCCCCGGGCAGTTAAGGGGCACCATATATTTT,CASSPGQLRGTIYF
12,TRBJ1-1,TRBV29-1,.,TRBD1,TGCAGCGACGGGACAGGGAACACTGAAGCTTTCTTT,CSDGTGNTEAFF
14,TRBJ2-5,TRBV6-5,.,TRBD1,TGTGCCAGCAGACCCGGGACAGGGCAAGAGACCCAGTACTTC,CASRPGTGQETQYF
15,TRBJ2-1,TRBV3-1/TRBV3-2,.,TRBD2,TGTGCCAGCAGCCAAGATCGGGGGGGTACGAATGAGCAGTTCTTC,CASSQDRGGTNEQFF
15,TRBJ2-1,TRBV6-6,.,TRBD2,TGTGCCAGCAGTCCGCGGGAGGGGGCCGGGAATGAGCAGTTCTTC,CASSPREGAGNEQFF
14,TRBJ2-2,TRBV18,.,TRBD1,TGTGCCAGCTCACGGGACAGCAACACCGGGGAGCTGTTTTTT,CASSRDSNTGELFF
14,TRBJ2-2,TRBV7-6,few,.,TGTGCCAGCAGTCCCCTCTCCCCGAGGGGGGAGCTGTTTTTT,CASSPLSPRGELFF
13,TRBJ2-7,TRBV24-1,.,TRBD1,TGTGCCACCAGTGATACAGGGGGCTACGAGCAGTACTTC,CATSDTGGYEQYF